These 16 T cell receptor beta chains were sequenced from one sample in a study of blood T cell repertoires in COVID-19. The data were produced by immunoSEQ multiplex PCR, yet TCRdb's version contains in-frame clones alone and is incomplete. The sample gives under 450,000 clones, roughly four fifths of which show up once; around 5% is in the top ten. The sequencing sample was made of PBMCs or T cells enriched from blood (not recorded which). The receptor source for this set is a woman aged 45-60 years who had recovered from COVID-19.

The chain combines TRBV7-8 with TRBJ1-1; 7 nucleotides line up with TRBD1. CDR3 size: 13 residues. J lost 5 bases, V lost 5 bases, and 5 bases had no gene match. Germline-derived CDR1 and CDR2 are SGHVS and FQNEAQ. For the CDR3, the DNA is TGTGCCAGCAGCCGCGACAGGGATACTGAAGCTTTCTTT. Residues: CASSRDRDTEAFF.

V and J are TRBV9 and TRBJ2-3; 8 nucleotides line up with TRBD1. CDR1 is SGDLS and CDR2 is YYNGEE in the germline V gene. Losses at the gene ends were 0 bases for V and 0 bases for J; bases not matched to a gene: 9. CDR3 length equals 18 residues. The CDR3 protein is CASSVGTGNFPSTDTQYF. In nucleotides, the CDR3 is TGTGCCAGCAGCGTAGGGACAGGGAATTTCCCTAGCACAGATACGCAGTATTTT. Full variable domain (remainder filled in from reference TRBV9 and TRBJ2-3): DSGVTQTPKHLITATGQRVTLRCSPRSGDLSVYWYQQSLDQGLQFLIQYYNGEERAKGNILERFSAQQFPDLHSELNLSSLELGDSALYFCASSVGTGNFPSTDTQYFGPGTRLTVL.

This rearrangement joins TRBV4-2 to TRBJ1-1; TRBD1 is a possible D gene (5 bases). The CDR3 loop spans 14 amino acids. The germline V gene encodes CDR1 LGHNA and CDR2 YNFKEQ. With 3 bases removed from V and 0 bases from J, the gap between germline ends came to 8 bases. CDR3 in amino acids: CASSHDRVNTEAFF. The CDR3 nucleotides are TGTGCCAGCAGCCACGACAGAGTGAACACTGAAGCTTTCTTT.

This clone has more than one count but fewer than ten. The chain combines TRBV27 with TRBJ2-7, with D possibly being TRBD2 (6 bases). The CDR3 has 13 amino acids. Germline V gene lookup returns CDR1 MNHEY and CDR2 SMNVEV (reference sequence). V was trimmed by 6 bases and J by 7 bases, leaving 16 bases between them. CDR3 residues: CASRLGGNLEQYF. The CDR3 DNA reads as TGTGCCAGCAGGCTGGGCGGGAACTTGGAGCAGTACTTC.

V is TRBV24-1 and J is TRBJ2-3; TRBD2 aligns across 7 bases. Germline V gene sequence: CDR1 KGHDR, CDR2 SFDVKD. The CDR3 is 13 amino acids. V shed 4 bases, J shed 6 bases, and the junction held 3 bases outside the gene matches. This CDR3 is CATSDHSGDTQYF. The CDR3 nucleotides are TGTGCCACCAGTGACCATAGCGGGGATACGCAGTATTTT.

The chain has TRBV7-2 and TRBJ1-5; 8 positions agree with TRBD1. Germline lookup yields CDR1 SGHTA and CDR2 FQGNSA. The ends lost 5 bases at V and 7 bases at J; junction bases unmatched: 7. The CDR3 runs to 14 residues. The DNA of the CDR3 is TGTGCCAGCAGCACTGGACAGGGTAGACAGCCCCAGCATTTT. Protein sequence: CASSTGQGRQPQHF.

The rearrangement uses TRBV28 and TRBJ2-4, with 11 bases that match TRBD1. The V segment lost 6 bases and the J segment 3 bases; nucleotides outside the gene matches: 4. CDR1 is MDHEN and CDR2 is SYDVKM in the germline V gene. The CDR3 is 15 residues long. In DNA, the CDR3 is TGTGCCAGCAGCCTGGGACAGGGGGGCAAAAACATTCAGTACTTC. Its translation is CASSLGQGGKNIQYF. Drawing the rest from reference TRBV28 and TRBJ2-4, the complete variable domain is DVKVTQSSRYLVKRTGEKVFLECVQDMDHENMFWYRQDPGLGLRLIYFSYDVKMKEKGDIPEGYSVSREKKERFSLILESASTNQTSMYLCASSLGQGGKNIQYFGAGTRLSVL.

This clone was recorded a few times. This chain uses TRBV7-2 with TRBJ1-5; D not certain. Germline lookup yields CDR1 SGHTA and CDR2 FQGNSA. V was shortened by 1 base and J by 8 bases, with 9 bases between the two germline ends. The CDR3 loop spans 13 amino acids. CDR3: CASSLGPREPQHF. The CDR3 bases are TGTGCCAGCAGCTTAGGGCCGCGGGAGCCCCAGCATTTT.

This rearrangement joins TRBV7-8 to TRBJ1-5; D possibly corresponds to TRBD1 (6 bases). The V and J ends lost 2 bases and 2 bases respectively, with 10 bases between them. The CDR3 has 15 amino acids. The germline V gene has CDR1 SGHVS and CDR2 FQNEAQ. This CDR3 is CASSLSAGGNQPQHF. DNA for the CDR3: TGTGCCAGCAGCTTATCGGCAGGGGGCAATCAGCCCCAGCATTTT.

V gene TRBV16 combines with J gene TRBJ1-6, with TRBD1 matching 7 bases. The CDR3 is made up of 15 amino acids. Germline loops: CDR1 KGHSY, CDR2 FQNENV. With 5 bases clipped from V and 4 bases from J, the junction kept 5 bases outside the gene matches. CDR3 loop: CASSNWGQYNSPLHF. The CDR3 DNA reads as TGTGCCAGCAGCAACTGGGGACAGTATAATTCACCCCTCCACTTT.

The chain is built from TRBV27 and TRBJ1-3, with 10 bases matching TRBD1. CDR3 length: 14 amino acids. In germline, CDR1 is MNHEY, CDR2 SMNVEV (reference sequence). J was trimmed by 2 bases and V by 8 bases; bases with no gene match: 3. The CDR3 DNA reads as TGTGCCAGCGGGACAGGGGCCCCTGGAAACACCATATATTTT. Translating gives CASGTGAPGNTIYF.

The CDR3 bases are TGCGCCAGCAGCTTGCTCTTGCGGGAGCGGGAGTCCTACGAGCAGTACTTC. Residues: CASSLLLRERESYEQYF. The rearrangement joins TRBV5-1 to TRBJ2-7; TRBD2 aligns across 8 bases. Germline V CDR1 and CDR2: SGHRS, YFSETQ. Unmatched junction bases numbered 10, after V lost 1 base and J lost 1 base. CDR3 length equals 17 residues.

The chain uses TRBV30 and TRBJ1-2; TRBD1 might be the D (5 bases). This CDR3 comprises 13 residues. The ends were cut back, 3 bases at V and 8 bases at J, with 16 bases in the middle. Germline lookup yields CDR1 GTSNPN and CDR2 SVGIG (reference sequence). The CDR3 nucleotides read TGTGCCTGGAGCCAAACAGGTTCAGGCGGCTACACCTTC. Its translation: CAWSQTGSGGYTF.

V gene TRBV5-5 combines with J gene TRBJ1-5, with TRBD1 identical over 7 bases. J gave up 7 bases and V 3 bases, and 4 bases lay outside the gene matches. The CDR3 runs 13 residues. In germline, CDR1 is SGHKS, CDR2 YYEKEE (reference sequence). CDR3 nucleotides: TGTGCCAGCAGCTCCCAAGGGGGCCAGCCCCAGCATTTT. It specifies CASSSQGGQPQHF.

This chain uses TRBV18 with TRBJ1-5, with 7 bases aligning to TRBD1. This CDR3 spans 14 amino acids. Per the germline V gene, CDR1 is KGHSH and CDR2 is LQKENI. The junction had 4 bases not matched to a gene; V was cut back by 8 bases and J by 0 bases. The CDR3 reads CASTDRDSNQPQHF. CDR3 bases: TGTGCCAGCACAGACAGGGATAGCAATCAGCCCCAGCATTTT.

The gene calls are TRBV30 and TRBJ2-2; no reliable D call. The length of the CDR3 is 15 residues. Germline values: CDR1 GTSNPN, CDR2 SVGIG (reference sequence). V gave up 1 base and J gave up 5 bases, with 14 bases separating them. The CDR3 here is CAWSAIRRRTGELFF. In DNA form, the CDR3 reads TGTGCCTGGAGTGCAATAAGAAGGAGAACCGGGGAGCTGTTTTTT.